The rows below give T cell receptor beta chains drawn from one sample of a study of identical twins. TCRdb reprocessed the 5' RACE reads via MiXCR and lists one record per CDR3 protein. The table records about 250,000 distinct CDR3 sequences, about 8% of them present only once. This same sample was also part of a study on yellow fever vaccine responses in identical twins.

The sequenced material came from CD8+ T cells sorted from blood. All receptors derive from a young woman in good health. Each CDR3 is given with its conserved first and last residue. The order of the fields is V gene, D gene, clone size, J gene, CDR3 DNA, CDR3 protein. D genes are given only for firm matches. Clone size is not always given. Where it is, it says once, few, many or a class for expanded clones.

v_call: TRBV15; d_call: NA; clone_size: NA; j_call: TRBJ2-2; cdr3_nt: TGTGCCACCAGCACGGGACCTCCGGTCGGGGAGCTGTTTTTT; cdr3_aa: CATSTGPPVGELFF
v_call: TRBV19; d_call: NA; clone_size: many; j_call: TRBJ2-7; cdr3_nt: TGTGCCAGTAGTCTCGGGGAAACCTACGAGCAGTACTTC; cdr3_aa: CASSLGETYEQYF
v_call: TRBV12-1; d_call: NA; clone_size: NA; j_call: TRBJ2-1; cdr3_nt: TGTGCCAGCAGCGGAACGGGACTAGCGGGAGGGCCAGATGAGCAGTTCTTC; cdr3_aa: CASSGTGLAGGPDEQFF
v_call: TRBV7-6; d_call: TRBD1; clone_size: few; j_call: TRBJ1-4; cdr3_nt: TGTGCCAGCAGCCGGGACAGTGAATTGTTAGATGAAAAACTGTTTTTT; cdr3_aa: CASSRDSELLDEKLFF
v_call: TRBV29-1; d_call: NA; clone_size: many; j_call: TRBJ2-2; cdr3_nt: TGCAGCGTTGACTGGGGTCACTCGAACACCGGGGAGCTGTTTTTT; cdr3_aa: CSVDWGHSNTGELFF
v_call: TRBV3-1; d_call: TRBD2; clone_size: NA; j_call: TRBJ2-4; cdr3_nt: TGTGCCACCACCCAACGACTAGCGGGAGAACAGGAGAACATTCAGTACTTC; cdr3_aa: CATTQRLAGEQENIQYF
v_call: TRBV4-1; d_call: TRBD2; clone_size: NA; j_call: TRBJ2-2; cdr3_nt: TGCGCCAGCAGCCAGACCGGGACTAGGGACACCGGGGAGCTGTTTTTT; cdr3_aa: CASSQTGTRDTGELFF
v_call: TRBV5-1; d_call: TRBD2; clone_size: NA; j_call: TRBJ2-7; cdr3_nt: TGCGCCAGCAGCTCGACGACTAGCGGGAGGGTTTACGAGCAGTACTTC; cdr3_aa: CASSSTTSGRVYEQYF
v_call: TRBV20-1; d_call: NA; clone_size: many; j_call: TRBJ2-7; cdr3_nt: TGCAGTGCTAGAGAGCTAGGGAGCCATTGGGAGCAGTACTTC; cdr3_aa: CSARELGSHWEQYF
v_call: TRBV5-1; d_call: TRBD2; clone_size: NA; j_call: TRBJ2-3; cdr3_nt: TGCGCCAGCAGCCACCGTCAAAGCGGGAGGGCCCCAGATACGCAGTATTTT; cdr3_aa: CASSHRQSGRAPDTQYF
v_call: TRBV7-9; d_call: NA; clone_size: NA; j_call: TRBJ2-7; cdr3_nt: TGTGCCAGCAGACCCAGGGGCAGGTACGAGCAGTACTTC; cdr3_aa: CASRPRGRYEQYF
v_call: TRBV29-1; d_call: TRBD1; clone_size: few; j_call: TRBJ2-7; cdr3_nt: TGCAGCGTTGAAAGGACAGGGGCGTCCTACGAGCAGTACTTC; cdr3_aa: CSVERTGASYEQYF
v_call: TRBV12-3/TRBV12-4; d_call: NA; clone_size: many; j_call: TRBJ2-7; cdr3_nt: TGTGCCAGCAGTTATACAGAGAAAATCCACGAGCAGTACTTC; cdr3_aa: CASSYTEKIHEQYF
v_call: TRBV29-1; d_call: TRBD1; clone_size: many; j_call: TRBJ2-3; cdr3_nt: TGCAGCGTGACAGGGGGTAGGGGAGATACGCAGTATTTT; cdr3_aa: CSVTGGRGDTQYF
v_call: TRBV15; d_call: NA; clone_size: NA; j_call: TRBJ2-3; cdr3_nt: TGTGCCACCAGCAGAGAGAGAGGAGGGGCAGATACGCAGTATTTT; cdr3_aa: CATSRERGGADTQYF
v_call: TRBV7-9; d_call: NA; clone_size: many; j_call: TRBJ2-7; cdr3_nt: TGTGCCAGCAGTTCGCCTATGACAGGCAGATCCTACGAGCAGTACTTC; cdr3_aa: CASSSPMTGRSYEQYF
v_call: TRBV4-1; d_call: TRBD2; clone_size: NA; j_call: TRBJ2-1; cdr3_nt: TGCGCCAGCAGCCAAGATGAAGGTGGCGGGAGGTCTCCGTTCTTC; cdr3_aa: CASSQDEGGGRSPFF
v_call: TRBV28; d_call: TRBD2; clone_size: few; j_call: TRBJ2-7; cdr3_nt: TGTGCCAGCAGTTCCCGGACTAGCGGGACGTTCGAGCAGTACTTC; cdr3_aa: CASSSRTSGTFEQYF
v_call: TRBV6-2/TRBV6-3; d_call: NA; clone_size: few; j_call: TRBJ2-2; cdr3_nt: TGTGCCAGCAGTTATCCCCCCGGGGAGCTGTTTTTT; cdr3_aa: CASSYPPGELFF
v_call: TRBV20-1; d_call: NA; clone_size: few; j_call: TRBJ2-1; cdr3_nt: TGCAGTGCAAATTCCCGGGACGGCTCCTACAATGAGCAGTTCTTC; cdr3_aa: CSANSRDGSYNEQFF
v_call: TRBV12-3/TRBV12-4; d_call: TRBD1; clone_size: many; j_call: TRBJ2-7; cdr3_nt: TGTGCCAGCAGTTCCCCGGGACAGAGCTCCTACGAGCAGTACTTC; cdr3_aa: CASSSPGQSSYEQYF
v_call: TRBV10-3; d_call: TRBD1; clone_size: NA; j_call: TRBJ2-1; cdr3_nt: TGTGCCATCAGTGGAGGGGGCGGTCCTGAGCAGTTCTTC; cdr3_aa: CAISGGGGPEQFF
v_call: TRBV20-1; d_call: TRBD2; clone_size: many; j_call: TRBJ2-3; cdr3_nt: TGCAGTGCTAGATGGCGGGAGGCCACAGATACGCAGTATTTT; cdr3_aa: CSARWREATDTQYF
v_call: TRBV24-1; d_call: TRBD2; clone_size: few; j_call: TRBJ2-5; cdr3_nt: TGTGCCACCAGTGATTTCGGGGGGTACAGAGAAGAGACCCAGTACTTC; cdr3_aa: CATSDFGGYREETQYF
v_call: TRBV27; d_call: TRBD2; clone_size: few; j_call: TRBJ2-7; cdr3_nt: TGTGCCAGCAGTCCCTCGTTGACTAGCGGAACCTACGAGCAGTACTTC; cdr3_aa: CASSPSLTSGTYEQYF
v_call: TRBV11-3; d_call: NA; clone_size: few; j_call: TRBJ2-5; cdr3_nt: TGTGCCAGCAGCTCTAGGCTACAAGAGACCCAGTACTTC; cdr3_aa: CASSSRLQETQYF
v_call: TRBV9; d_call: NA; clone_size: NA; j_call: TRBJ1-2; cdr3_nt: TGTGCCAGCAGCGTAGCTGATCCCGCTAACTATGGCTACACCTTC; cdr3_aa: CASSVADPANYGYTF
v_call: TRBV29-1; d_call: NA; clone_size: many; j_call: TRBJ2-7; cdr3_nt: TGCAGCGTCGGAACATCCCCACCCGAGCAGTACTTC; cdr3_aa: CSVGTSPPEQYF
v_call: TRBV7-9; d_call: NA; clone_size: many; j_call: TRBJ2-1; cdr3_nt: TGTGCCAGCAGCTTCGCCCAGGGGAACAATGAGCAGTTCTTC; cdr3_aa: CASSFAQGNNEQFF
v_call: TRBV29-1; d_call: NA; clone_size: many; j_call: TRBJ2-3; cdr3_nt: TGCAGCGTCCCGGACTGGGAAATCACAGATACGCAGTATTTT; cdr3_aa: CSVPDWEITDTQYF
v_call: TRBV7-8; d_call: TRBD2; clone_size: few; j_call: TRBJ2-5; cdr3_nt: TGTGCCAGCAGCTTAATCGAGGCGGGGGGGCTGGAGACCCAGTACTTC; cdr3_aa: CASSLIEAGGLETQYF
v_call: TRBV4-2; d_call: TRBD1; clone_size: many; j_call: TRBJ2-1; cdr3_nt: TGTGCCAGCAGCCAAGACCCGACAGGGGGTAATGAGCAGTTCTTC; cdr3_aa: CASSQDPTGGNEQFF
v_call: TRBV2; d_call: NA; clone_size: NA; j_call: TRBJ2-7; cdr3_nt: TGTGCCAGCGAGGGGGGCGGGGGTGAGCAGTACTTC; cdr3_aa: CASEGGGGEQYF
v_call: TRBV3-1; d_call: NA; clone_size: NA; j_call: TRBJ1-1; cdr3_nt: TGTGCCAGCAGCCAAGATTCTGCGGGGGAGAAAGCTTTCTTT; cdr3_aa: CASSQDSAGEKAFF
v_call: TRBV9; d_call: NA; clone_size: many; j_call: TRBJ2-1; cdr3_nt: TGTGCCAGCAGCCTAGAGACTTATACCAATGAGCAGTTCTTC; cdr3_aa: CASSLETYTNEQFF